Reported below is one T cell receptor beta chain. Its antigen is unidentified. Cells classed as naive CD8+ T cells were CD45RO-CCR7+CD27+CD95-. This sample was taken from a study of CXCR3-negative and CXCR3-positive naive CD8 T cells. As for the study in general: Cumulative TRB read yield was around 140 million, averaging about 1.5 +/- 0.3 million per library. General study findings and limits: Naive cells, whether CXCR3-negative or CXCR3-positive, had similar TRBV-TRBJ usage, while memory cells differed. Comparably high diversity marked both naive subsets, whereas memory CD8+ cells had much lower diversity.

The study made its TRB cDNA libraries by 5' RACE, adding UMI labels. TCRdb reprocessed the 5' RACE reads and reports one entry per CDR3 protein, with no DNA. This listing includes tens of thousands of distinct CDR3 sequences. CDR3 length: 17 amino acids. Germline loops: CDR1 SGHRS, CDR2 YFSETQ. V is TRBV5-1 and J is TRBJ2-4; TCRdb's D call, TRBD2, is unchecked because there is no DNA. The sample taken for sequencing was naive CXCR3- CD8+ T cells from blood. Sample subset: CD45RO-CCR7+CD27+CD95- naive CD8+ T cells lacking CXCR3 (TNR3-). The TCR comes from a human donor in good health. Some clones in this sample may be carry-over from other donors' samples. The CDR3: CASSLGLAGDAKNIQYF.